The table lists the clone carrying this TCR beta chain with many counts. The target antigen is unknown. These data are taken from a study of T-cell reconstitution after alpha-beta-depleted transplantation in children. The authors prepared the TCRbeta library with unique molecular identifiers. TCRdb passed the PCR reads through MiXCR, listing each CDR3 protein once. This sample has a few hundred thousand distinct CDR3 sequences, with around 7.3% found just once. General study findings and limits: Surviving recipient T cells and thymic progenitors underlay high day-60 TCRbeta diversity in some patients. Approximately two months post-transplant, alpha-beta T cells reportedly originated from several hundred expanded graft clones. Once a year had passed after transplant, T-cell counts and diversity came mostly from newly produced T cells.

The CDR3 totals 14 residues. CDR1 is SGHRS and CDR2 is YFSETQ in the germline V gene. Trimming pared 5 bases from V and 2 bases from J, leaving 14 bases between. The chain combines TRBV5-1 with TRBJ2-7, with D unresolved. The source material was peripheral blood, sampled 360 days after TCRalphabeta/CD19-depleted stem cell transplant. The receptor's source is a female patient between 2 and 10 years old who had a stem cell transplant for Fanconi anemia, so the T cells may come from the graft donor. The CDR3: CASRGGGTPYEQYF. The DNA for the CDR3 is TGCGCCAGCAGGGGTGGTGGAACTCCCTACGAGCAGTACTTC.